This T cell receptor beta chain is from a study of B cell selection in AIRE deficiency. Measured with immunoSEQ multiplex PCR; TCRdb has only the in-frame clones, and not every one. The sample records around 18,000 clones, approximately 94% being singletons. From germline, CDR1 is MNHEY and CDR2 SVGAGI. This CDR3 is 14 amino acids long. V gave up 5 bases and J gave up 4 bases, with 9 bases separating them. Sorted regulatory T cells were CD4-positive, CD25-high and CD127-low or negative. Input material: CD4+CD25+ Tregs sorted from PBMCs. The chain employs TRBV6-5 and TRBJ1-6; D not certain. The TCR originated in a human donor in good health. The CDR3 is CASSVAAYNSPLHF. CDR3 DNA: TGTGCCAGCAGTGTCGCGGCGTATAATTCACCCCTCCACTTT.